These 8 T cell receptor beta chains originate from one sample sequenced in a study of cytomegalovirus exposure and HLA in healthy donors. Use of 60 Vbeta and 13 Jbeta primers characterized the PCR. Sequencing used immunoSEQ multiplex PCR; TCRdb keeps in-frame clones, though not all of them. The sample has about 130,000 clones, 80% seen once. The sample consisted of PBMCs. Every receptor here comes from a female donor in good health and CMV-seronegative.

CDR3 residues: CASSLVSTKAYEQYF. The CDR3 nucleotides are TGTGCCAGCAGCTTAGTATCGACAAAGGCCTACGAGCAGTACTTC. V usage is TRBV7-9 and J usage is TRBJ2-7; D is ambiguous. From germline, CDR1 is SEHNR and CDR2 FQNEAQ (reference sequence). Trimming left V 1 base short and J 2 bases short, with 12 bases between. The CDR3 runs 15 residues.

The chain links TRBV9 to TRBJ2-1; D possibly corresponds to TRBD2 (5 bases). The CDR3 is 14 residues long. Trimming took off 3 bases at V and 6 bases at J, with 13 bases between the two ends. Germline loops: CDR1 SGDLS, CDR2 YYNGEE. The CDR3 DNA is TGTGCCAGCAGCGACGCACGAGGGCTCAATGAGCAGTTCTTC. It is translated as CASSDARGLNEQFF.

This chain joins TRBV29-1 and TRBJ2-3; 7 nucleotides agree with TRBD2. This CDR3 contains 14 residues. CDR1 and CDR2 from the germline V gene are SQVTM and ANQGSEA. Trimming took 1 base from V and 4 from J; bases not matched to a gene: 5. For the CDR3, the DNA is TGCAGCGTTGAAGGAGCGGGATCCGCAGATACGCAGTATTTT. The encoded protein is CSVEGAGSADTQYF.

The chain recombines TRBV2 with TRBJ2-1; 7 bases match TRBD2. V shed 7 bases and J 8 bases; nucleotides not matched to a gene: 14. Germline-derived CDR1 and CDR2 are SNHLY and FYNNEI. CDR3 length: 15 residues. The CDR3 DNA reads TGTGCCAGCATGCTTGCGGGGCTACGGGGGGATGAGCAGTTCTTC. It translates to CASMLAGLRGDEQFF.

CDR3 sequence reads: CASGKQGAMYF. CDR3 in DNA: TGCGCCAGCGGAAAACAGGGTGCGATGTACTTC. The chain carries TRBV10-1 and TRBJ2-7; maybe TRBD1 (6 bases). Germline loops: CDR1 WNHNN, CDR2 SYGVQD (reference sequence). CDR3 size: 11 residues. V was shortened by 8 bases and J by 12 bases, with 17 bases between the two germline ends.

As to this clone: Germline and junction disagree at one end, which may indicate a read error. The V call is TRBV6-1, the J call TRBJ1-2, with 7 bases identical to TRBD1. The CDR3 consists of 14 residues. Germline values: CDR1 MNHNS, CDR2 SASEGT. CDR3 protein: CAGSVGTATIGYTF. The CDR3 DNA is TGTGCCGGCAGTGTCGGGACAGCCACTATTGGCTACACCTTC.

The V call is TRBV6-1, the J call TRBJ1-5; 7 bases align to TRBD1. Losses at the gene ends were 5 bases for V and 0 bases for J; bases not matched to a gene: 1. Germline V gives CDR1 MNHNS, CDR2 SASEGT. This CDR3 is 14 amino acids long. This CDR3 reads CASSWDSSNQPQHF. For the CDR3, the DNA is TGTGCCAGCAGTTGGGACAGTAGCAATCAGCCCCAGCATTTT.

CDR3 DNA sequence: TGTGCCAGTAACACAAACACCGGGGAGCTGTTTTTT. Amino acids: CASNTNTGELFF. The genes are TRBV19 and TRBJ2-2, with D hard to call. Germline loops: CDR1 LNHDA, CDR2 SQIVND (reference sequence). Trimming shortened V by 7 bases and J by 2 bases, and 5 bases separated the two germline ends. The CDR3 totals 12 residues. Full variable domain (rest looked up from reference TRBV19 and TRBJ2-2): DGGITQSPKYLFRKEGQNVTLSCEQNLNHDAMYWYRQDPGQGLRLIYYSQIVNDFQKGDIAEGYSVSREKKESFPLTVTSAQKNPTAFYLCASNTNTGELFFGEGSRLTVL.